Shown below are 5 T cell receptor beta chains from a single sample sequenced in a study of shared clonotypes between healthy human individuals (dated by TCRdb to the early 2020s). Preparation of the library involved the immunoSEQ multiplex PCR assay. The table comes from immuneACCESS by way of TCRdb, which keeps in-frame sequences with V and J called. Part of the clones is missing from these tables; in studies checked, under half for an unresolved V gene and the rest for unknown reasons. In all, the sample holds some 2,500,000 clones, and over 85% of those were seen once. The top ten clonotypes cover approximately 0.37% of the sample. Input material: naive CD4+ T cells from PBMCs. The sample's cell subset or site label, in plain terms: CD45RA+ positively selected. These receptors all stem from a man between 18 and 35 years old in good health. Some clones in this sample may be carry-over from other donors' samples.

This chain connects TRBV30 to TRBJ1-2; D is possibly TRBD1 (6 bases). Trimming took off 2 bases at V and 4 bases at J, with 20 bases between the two ends. This CDR3 has 16 residues. Germline CDR1 GTSNPN, CDR2 SVGIG (reference sequence). The CDR3 sequence is CAWSRRRGALGYGYTF. CDR3 nucleotides: TGTGCCTGGAGTCGCAGGCGGGGGGCCCTCGGCTATGGCTACACCTTC.

Turning to this clone: This same CDR3 is encoded by further DNA sequences in the sample. The genes are TRBV5-1 and TRBJ1-1; tentative D call: TRBD1 (6 bases). The CDR3 is 14 residues long. With 0 bases removed from V and 3 bases from J, the gap between germline ends came to 9 bases. Germline V gene data show CDR1 as SGHRS and CDR2 as YFSETQ. The CDR3 DNA reads TGCGCCAGCAGCTTGGTTCCAGGGGACACTGAAGCTTTCTTT. It yields the protein CASSLVPGDTEAFF.

The CDR3: CASSRPEAGGYEQYF. In DNA form, the CDR3 reads TGTGCCAGCTCACGTCCGGAAGCGGGAGGGTACGAGCAGTACTTC. The chain is built from TRBV18 and TRBJ2-7; 10 positions match TRBD2. The J segment lost 4 bases and the V segment lost 4 bases, leaving 7 bases of the junction unmatched. Germline lookup yields CDR1 KGHSH and CDR2 LQKENI. This CDR3 contains 15 residues. Full variable domain (outside the CDR3, taken from reference TRBV18 and TRBJ2-7): NAGVMQNPRHLVRRRGQEARLRCSPMKGHSHVYWYRQLPEEGLKFMVYLQKENIIDESGMPKERFSAEFPKEGPSILRIQQVVRGDSAAYFCASSRPEAGGYEQYFGPGTRLTVT.

V is TRBV18 and J is TRBJ2-1; 13 positions agree with TRBD2. The V gene's germline CDR1 is KGHSH and CDR2 LQKENI. The CDR3 is made up of 20 amino acids. V lost 4 bases, J lost 7 bases, and 19 bases stayed unmatched. CDR3 sequence: CASSRTGQGGLAGVYNEQFF. DNA for the CDR3: TGTGCCAGCTCACGGACGGGTCAGGGCGGACTAGCGGGAGTTTATAATGAGCAGTTCTTC.

The V and J genes are TRBV9 and TRBJ2-1; TRBD2 matches at 11 bases. The trim removed 2 bases at V and 9 bases at J, leaving 10 bases unmatched. Germline loops: CDR1 SGDLS, CDR2 YYNGEE. This CDR3 has 16 amino acids. CDR3 region: CASSVLSGRETSEQFF. The CDR3 DNA reads as TGTGCCAGCAGCGTTCTTAGCGGGAGGGAGACCTCTGAGCAGTTCTTC.